Sequencing of this TCR beta chain was carried out in a study of blood T cell repertoires in COVID-19. Trimming stripped 0 bases from V and 11 bases from J, with 7 bases between. There are 12 residues in the CDR3. Germline V gives CDR1 ENHRY, CDR2 SYGVKD. Data came from immunoSEQ multiplex PCR; TCRdb stores just in-frame clones and leaves some out. The sample lists over 200,000 clones, approximately 84% seen once, with approximately 8% in the top ten. The chain recombines TRBV10-3 with TRBJ1-4; D remains ambiguous. This sequence originates from a woman aged 45-59 years with active or convalescent COVID-19. Sequences were obtained from peripheral blood. CDR3 protein: CAISESREKLFF. The CDR3 DNA reads as TGTGCCATCAGTGAGTCGAGGGAGAAACTGTTTTTT.